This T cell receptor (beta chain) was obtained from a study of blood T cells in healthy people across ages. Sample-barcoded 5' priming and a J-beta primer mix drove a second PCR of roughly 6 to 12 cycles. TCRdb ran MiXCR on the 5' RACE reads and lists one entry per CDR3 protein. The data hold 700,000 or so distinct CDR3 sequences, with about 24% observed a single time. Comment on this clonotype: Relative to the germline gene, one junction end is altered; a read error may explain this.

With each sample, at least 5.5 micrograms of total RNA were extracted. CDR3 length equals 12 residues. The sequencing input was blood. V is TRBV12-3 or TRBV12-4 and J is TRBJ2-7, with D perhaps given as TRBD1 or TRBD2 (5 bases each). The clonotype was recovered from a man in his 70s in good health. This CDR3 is CASKGPLYEQCF. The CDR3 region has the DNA TGTGCCAGCAAGGGACCCCTCTACGAGCAGTGCTTC.